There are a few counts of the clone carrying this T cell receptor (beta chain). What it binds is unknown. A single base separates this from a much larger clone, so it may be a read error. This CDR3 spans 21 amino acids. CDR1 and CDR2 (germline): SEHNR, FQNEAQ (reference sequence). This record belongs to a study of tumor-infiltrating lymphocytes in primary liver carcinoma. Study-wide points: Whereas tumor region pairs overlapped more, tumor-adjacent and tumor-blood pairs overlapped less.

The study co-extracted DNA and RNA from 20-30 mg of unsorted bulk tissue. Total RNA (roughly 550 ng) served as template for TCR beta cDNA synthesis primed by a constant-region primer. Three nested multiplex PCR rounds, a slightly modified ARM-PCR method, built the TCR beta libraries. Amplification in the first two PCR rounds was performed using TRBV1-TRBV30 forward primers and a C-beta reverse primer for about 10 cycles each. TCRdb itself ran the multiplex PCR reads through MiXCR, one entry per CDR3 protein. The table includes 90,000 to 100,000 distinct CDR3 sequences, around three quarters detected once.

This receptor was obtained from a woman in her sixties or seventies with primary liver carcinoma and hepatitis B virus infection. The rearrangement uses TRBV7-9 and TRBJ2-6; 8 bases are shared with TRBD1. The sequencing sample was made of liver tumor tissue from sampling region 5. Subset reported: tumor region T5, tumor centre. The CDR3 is CASILVFATGAISSGANVLTF. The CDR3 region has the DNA TGTGCCAGCATCTTAGTTTTTGCGACAGGGGCAATAAGCTCTGGGGCCAACGTCCTGACTTTC. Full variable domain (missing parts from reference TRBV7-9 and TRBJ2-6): DTGVSQNPRHKITKRGQNVTFRCDPISEHNRLYWYRQTLGQGPEFLTYFQNEAQLEKSRLLSDRFSAERPKGSFSTLEIQRTEQGDSAMYLCASILVFATGAISSGANVLTFGAGSRLTVL.